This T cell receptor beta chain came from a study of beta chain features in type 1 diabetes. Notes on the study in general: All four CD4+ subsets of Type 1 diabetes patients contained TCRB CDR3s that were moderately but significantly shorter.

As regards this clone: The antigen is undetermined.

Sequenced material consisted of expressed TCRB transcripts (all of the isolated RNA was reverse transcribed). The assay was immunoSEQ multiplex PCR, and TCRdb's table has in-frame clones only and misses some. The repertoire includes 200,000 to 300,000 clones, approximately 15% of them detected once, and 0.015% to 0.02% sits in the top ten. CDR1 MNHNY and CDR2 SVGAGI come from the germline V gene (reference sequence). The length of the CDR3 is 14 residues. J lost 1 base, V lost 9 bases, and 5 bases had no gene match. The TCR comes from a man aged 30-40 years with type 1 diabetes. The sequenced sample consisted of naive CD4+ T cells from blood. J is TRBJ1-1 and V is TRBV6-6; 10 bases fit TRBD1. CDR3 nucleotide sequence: TGTGCCAGTCCGGGACAGGGGACGAACACTGAAGCTTTCTTT. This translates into CASPGQGTNTEAFF.